Included here is one T cell receptor beta chain sequence, with context. As yet, its antigen is unknown. This sample is drawn from a study of T cells in localized non-small cell lung cancer. The study, taken as a whole, reports: Investigators sequenced only a single tumor region, leaving heterogeneity possible. Greater T cell density in blood accompanied longer overall survival. Compared with tumor, uninvolved adjacent lung displayed greater T cell clonality, ranking highest overall. Across samples, adjacent lung featured a median roughly 60 of the top 100 tumor clones.

In germline, CDR1 is SGHTS, CDR2 YDEGEE. The CDR3 runs 14 residues. Between the trimmed V and J ends, which lost 7 bases and 0 bases, there was a span of 11 bases. Clones were sequenced by immunoSEQ multiplex PCR, and TCRdb holds only the in-frame ones, with some missing. The profile shows roughly 14,000 clones, about 80% of them singletons. The chain joins TRBV5-8 to TRBJ1-5; no clear D. This receptor was obtained from a female donor aged 60 or older with stage I squamous cell lung carcinoma. The source was peripheral blood, collected before any cancer treatment. CDR3 sequence: CASPHGNSNQPQHF. The CDR3 nucleotides read TGTGCCAGCCCCCACGGGAATAGCAATCAGCCCCAGCATTTT.